This T cell receptor (beta chain) was obtained from a study of T-cell reconstitution after alpha-beta-depleted transplantation in children. Findings of the study overall: T-cell numbers and diversity one year post-transplant derived largely from freshly generated T cells. Several hundred expanded graft clones reportedly were the source of alpha-beta T cells about two months after transplant. There were some patients whose high TCRbeta diversity at day 60 came from surviving recipient T cells and thymic progenitors.

Unique molecular identifiers featured in how the TCRbeta library was prepared. TCRdb redid the calling of the PCR reads with MiXCR, one entry per CDR3 protein. The sample consists of about 300,000 distinct CDR3 sequences, nearly 8% of them appearing once. This clonotype was observed at least ten times. Its antigen is undetermined. Specimen: peripheral blood, collected 360 days after TCRalphabeta/CD19-depleted stem cell transplant. The receptor was derived from a female patient aged 2-15 years who had a stem cell transplant for Fanconi anemia, so the T cells may come from the graft donor.

Here the CDR3 DNA reads TGCGCCAGCAGCCCGGGGGGGCATGGCACAGATACGCAGTATTTT. Amino acid sequence: CASSPGGHGTDTQYF. The chain links TRBV5-1 to TRBJ2-3; 8 nucleotides align to TRBD2. Germline trimming cut 4 bases from V and 1 base from J; bases unmatched to any gene: 5. The CDR3 has 15 residues. Germline CDR1 is SGHRS and CDR2 is YFSETQ.